This TCR beta chain is from a study of cytomegalovirus exposure and HLA in healthy donors. Study results and limitations: First-cohort TCR clusters tended to co-occur in the roughly 130 validation repertoires, a later analysis found. A classifier reportedly called cytomegalovirus status with high sensitivity and specificity.

The donors were part of the 120-subject validation cohort, which stood apart from the approximately 700-subject first cohort. Assay used: immunoSEQ multiplex PCR; TCRdb lists only in-frame clones, some missing. This table has 100,000 to 150,000 clones, roughly 90% appearing once. Points on this clone: Its antigen is as yet unknown.

The trim removed 3 bases at V and 7 bases at J, leaving 10 bases unmatched. The CDR3 is 15 amino acids. Germline lookup yields CDR1 SEHNR and CDR2 FQNEAQ (reference sequence). This TCR was sampled from a man aged 25 to 40 in good health and CMV-seronegative. The sequenced material came from PBMCs. The chain recombines TRBV7-9 with TRBJ1-2, with 8 bases that match TRBD1. The chain's CDR3 is CASSFKDRGVPGYTF. CDR3 bases: TGTGCCAGCAGCTTCAAAGACAGGGGAGTTCCTGGCTACACCTTC.